Described below is a single T cell receptor beta chain sequence and its context. Its antigen is as yet unknown. These data originate in a study of cytomegalovirus exposure and HLA in healthy donors. General observations from the study: Later, an analysis found that common viral pathogens appeared to be linked with several of the most significant clusters.

PCR employed 60 Vbeta and 13 Jbeta primers. TCRdb's table, derived via immunoSEQ multiplex PCR, lists solely in-frame clones and lacks some. The table shows about 210,000 clones, with about 81% occurring only once. Germline V gene lookup returns CDR1 SGHRS and CDR2 YFSETQ. This CDR3 has 15 amino acids. V lost 10 bases, J lost 4 bases, and 10 bases stayed unmatched. This clonotype was sampled from a middle-aged man in good health and CMV-seropositive. The sequenced sample consisted of PBMCs. V is TRBV5-1 and J is TRBJ2-1, with TRBD2 identical over 11 bases. CDR3 protein: CAGSPGLAAYNEQFF. For the CDR3, the DNA is TGCGCCGGCTCACCGGGACTAGCGGCATACAATGAGCAGTTCTTC.